The present entry profiles one T cell receptor beta chain with its context. The antigen is not known. Antigen-specific CD4+ T cells expanded by the ViraFEST assay with viral peptide pools were then sequenced. The culture ran for around nine days before CD4+ T cells were isolated. The participants, recipients of two vaccine doses, got either BNT162b2 or mRNA-1273. Germline assignment: CDR1 MNHNY and CDR2 SVGAGI (reference sequence). V was shortened by 6 bases and J by 7 bases, with 15 bases between the two germline ends. CDR3 length equals 13 residues. Repertoires were generated with immunoSEQ multiplex PCR, while TCRdb's copy carries only in-frame clones and drops some. The table lists some 70,000 clones, around 81% of them singletons. The data belong to a study of vaccination effects on CD4 cells after COVID-19. Study summary: Following the second dose by a median of 72 days, the post-vaccine samples were obtained.

Study-level findings and limits: Late post-vaccination samples showed marked contraction of infection- and vaccine-induced clones.

This chain joins TRBV6-6 and TRBJ1-1, with a tentative D call TRBD1 (6 bases). Sequencing used CD4+ T cells from PBMCs cultured with HCoV-229E spike peptides, obtained after COVID-19 vaccination. The receptor was isolated from a human donor who received a COVID-19 vaccine. CDR3 nucleotide sequence: TGTGCCAGCAGCCCTGGACAGTATGGTGAAGCTTTCTTT. Amino acid sequence: CASSPGQYGEAFF.